The 10 T cell receptor beta chains in this list originate from one sample, sequenced in a study of graft-versus-host responses after intestinal transplantation. TCRdb's copy holds only in-frame clones and misses some; the assay was immunoSEQ multiplex PCR. The table shows about 64,000 clones, with over 85% occurring only once. The sequences come from bone marrow, collected around 730 days after intestinal transplantation. The receptor source for this set is a human patient who received an intestinal transplant, so some T cells may come from the graft donor.

The DNA of the CDR3 is TGTGCCAGCAGCCAGGGGGCTTGGACTGAAGCTTTCTTT. It encodes CASSQGAWTEAFF. The chain has TRBV7-9 and TRBJ1-1; 8 bases line up with TRBD1. With V trimmed by 5 bases and J by 5 bases, 4 bases remained unmatched. The CDR3 has 13 residues. Germline CDR1 reads SEHNR; CDR2 reads FQNEAQ (reference sequence).

The chain has TRBV6-6 and TRBJ1-1, with D hard to call. Between the trimmed V and J ends, which lost 4 bases and 11 bases, there was a span of 14 bases. This CDR3 is 12 amino acids long. Germline lookup yields CDR1 MNHNY and CDR2 SVGAGI (reference sequence). The DNA for the CDR3 is TGTGCCAGCAGTTCCCCGATTAAAGAGGCTTTCTTT. The encoded protein is CASSSPIKEAFF.

This rearrangement joins TRBV6-5 to TRBJ1-3, with D hard to call. There are 15 residues in the CDR3. Germline loops: CDR1 MNHEY, CDR2 SVGAGI. The germline V and J ends were trimmed by 0 bases and 0 bases, with 6 bases remaining between them. CDR3: CASSYSEGSGNTIYF. The CDR3 nucleotides are TGTGCCAGCAGTTACTCGGAGGGCTCTGGAAACACCATATATTTT.

This clone was observed once. The chain recombines TRBV11-2 with TRBJ2-1; a possible D gene is TRBD1 (5 bases). Germline V gives CDR1 SGHAT, CDR2 FQNNGV. The CDR3 spans 14 residues. V lost 0 bases and J 9 bases, leaving 12 bases between the germline ends. CDR3 protein: CASSLDIRAGEQFF. CDR3 coding DNA: TGTGCCAGCAGCTTAGATATCAGGGCTGGTGAGCAGTTCTTC. Drawing the rest from reference TRBV11-2 and TRBJ2-1, the complete variable domain is EAGVAQSPRYKIIEKRQSVAFWCNPISGHATLYWYQQILGQGPKLLIQFQNNGVVDDSQLPKDRFSAERLKGVDSTLKIQPAKLEDSAVYLCASSLDIRAGEQFFGPGTRLTVL.

The chain carries TRBV7-3 and TRBJ1-5; 7 bases line up with TRBD1. Per the germline V gene, CDR1 is SGHTA and CDR2 is FQGTGA. Germline trimming cut 3 bases from V and 3 bases from J; bases unmatched to any gene: 8. This CDR3 has 16 residues. The DNA for the CDR3 is TGTGCCAGCAGCTTGGCGGTAGGGGGCTTCAATCAGCCCCAGCATTTT. Protein: CASSLAVGGFNQPQHF.

The genes are TRBV11-2 and TRBJ2-6; 7 bases map to TRBD2. Germline V gene data show CDR1 as SGHAT and CDR2 as FQNNGV. The CDR3 consists of 12 residues. The J segment lost 13 bases and the V segment lost 3 bases, leaving 3 bases of the junction unmatched. The CDR3 bases are TGTGCCAGCAGCTTGGGGGGGAGGGTCCTGACTTTC. It codes for CASSLGGRVLTF.

This sequence joins TRBV6-1 and TRBJ1-2; D unclear. Germline values: CDR1 MNHNS, CDR2 SASEGT. The CDR3 spans 15 residues. V was cut by 1 base and J by 4 bases, with 13 bases left in between. CDR3 sequence reads: CASSEVVVTIYGYTF. CDR3 bases: TGTGCCAGCAGTGAAGTTGTCGTGACAATCTATGGCTACACCTTC.

The chain couples TRBV6-5 to TRBJ1-1, with D perhaps matching TRBD1 (5 bases). Germline loops: CDR1 MNHEY, CDR2 SVGAGI. The V and J ends lost 5 bases and 4 bases respectively, with 14 bases between them. This CDR3 has 14 residues. This chain's CDR3 is CASSRGFTGTEAFF. The CDR3 region has the DNA TGTGCCAGCAGTAGGGGCTTTACGGGCACTGAAGCTTTCTTT.

The chain couples TRBV2 to TRBJ2-1, with D possibly TRBD2 on 7 matching bases. This CDR3 is 14 amino acids long. Trimming took off 8 bases at V and 7 bases at J, with 18 bases between the two ends. Germline-derived CDR1 and CDR2 are SNHLY and FYNNEI. Here the CDR3 DNA reads TGTGCCAGCTCGGAAGGGGGAGGGACAAATGAGCAGTTCTTC. Its translation: CASSEGGGTNEQFF.

The V call is TRBV18, the J call TRBJ1-1; D remains ambiguous. V lost 5 bases and J 2 bases, leaving 18 bases between the germline ends. The CDR3 contains 16 residues. In germline, CDR1 is KGHSH, CDR2 LQKENI. CDR3 coding DNA: TGTGCCAGCTCATCGGACCGGAGAATTAGAAACACTGAAGCTTTCTTT. Encoded protein: CASSSDRRIRNTEAFF. The whole variable domain, filled in from reference TRBV18 and TRBJ1-1, reads NAGVMQNPRHLVRRRGQEARLRCSPMKGHSHVYWYRQLPEEGLKFMVYLQKENIIDESGMPKERFSAEFPKEGPSILRIQQVVRGDSAAYFCASSSDRRIRNTEAFFGQGTRLTVV.